This T cell receptor beta chain was profiled in a study of shared clonotypes between healthy human individuals. The CDR3 is 14 amino acids. V lost 0 bases and J lost 7, with 13 bases in between. CDR1 is SGHRS, CDR2 YFSETQ, per germline. The protocol was immunoSEQ multiplex PCR, while the TCRdb copy is restricted to in-frame clones and leaves out a portion. This table has some 2.3 million clones, approximately 95% appearing once. The receptor's source is a man between 18 and 35 years old in good health. Some clones in this sample may be carry-over from other donors' samples. The sequencing sample was made of naive CD4+ T cells from PBMCs. The subset here: CD45RA+ positively selected. The J gene is TRBJ1-2, the V gene TRBV5-1, with a possible D match to TRBD1 (5 bases). The CDR3 DNA follows: TGCGCCAGCAGCTTGGAACCGGGGAGGGGTGGCTACACCTTC. Translated: CASSLEPGRGGYTF.